This TCR beta chain is drawn from a study of blood T cell repertoires in COVID-19. Study details: From the United States, Italy and Spain came samples of acute and convalescent COVID-19. Nucleic acid was either cDNA or gDNA, and it came from T cells, B-cell-depleted T cells, or PBMCs.

In the authors' workflow: Amplification of reference gene primers provided the estimated nucleated cell counts. Profiled with immunoSEQ multiplex PCR; TCRdb holds only in-frame clones, not every one. Clone size and V and J calls were adopted from that table, with D and trimming inferred from the DNA. The sample shows 150,000 or so clones, about 82% of them seen only once. Trimming pared 5 bases from V and 14 bases from J, leaving 19 bases between. Germline lookup yields CDR1 ENHRY and CDR2 SYGVKD. The CDR3 is 14 amino acids. The sequenced material came from peripheral blood. The gene calls are TRBV10-3 and TRBJ1-6, with D uncertain. The receptor was isolated from a woman aged 80 or older with active or convalescent COVID-19. The CDR3 loop reads CAISKQTNEGSLHF. The DNA of the CDR3 is TGTGCCATCAGTAAACAGACGAATGAAGGATCCCTCCACTTT.